These 5 T cell receptor beta chains came from one sample sequenced in a study of cytomegalovirus exposure and HLA in healthy donors (TCRdb year 2017). The library came from the immunoSEQ multiplex PCR assay. The multiplex PCR relied on a mix of 60 forward primers for TCR Vbeta segments and 13 reverse primers for TCR Jbeta segments. Drawn from immuneACCESS, this table holds only the in-frame rearrangements with V and J called that TCRdb kept. Clones are partly lost; checked studies trace under half to an unresolved V gene and leave the rest unexplained. Across this sample there are about 69,000 clones, with roughly three quarters seen only once. The top ten clones comprise 3% to 3.5% of the sample. The sample comprised PBMCs. The origin of the receptors is a man between 18 and 35 years old in good health and CMV-seronegative.

The J gene is TRBJ2-2, the V gene TRBV7-9; 12 bases are shared with TRBD2. J lost 0 bases, V lost 5 bases, and 10 bases had no gene match. The germline V gene encodes CDR1 SEHNR and CDR2 FQNEAQ (reference sequence). The CDR3 covers 19 residues. The DNA for the CDR3 is TGTGCCAGCAGCGCAGATCTTGGACTAGCGGGAACGAACACCGGGGAGCTGTTTTTT. It translates to CASSADLGLAGTNTGELFF.

The rearrangement links TRBV5-1 to TRBJ2-1; the match to TRBD2 covers 8 bases. CDR3 length: 17 residues. J was trimmed by 7 bases and V by 3 bases; bases with no gene match: 15. Germline loops: CDR1 SGHRS, CDR2 YFSETQ. CDR3: CASSSGTSGGPRNEQFF. In DNA, the CDR3 is TGCGCCAGCAGCTCGGGGACCTCGGGGGGGCCTCGGAATGAGCAGTTCTTC.

The chain joins TRBV5-1 to TRBJ1-1; no definite D call. This CDR3 is built from 14 residues. Trimming removed 4 bases from V and 4 bases from J, with 14 bases in between. Germline values: CDR1 SGHRS, CDR2 YFSETQ. This CDR3 is CASSASGSGTEAFF. The CDR3, as DNA: TGCGCCAGCAGCGCCTCGGGGAGCGGCACTGAAGCTTTCTTT.

The V call is TRBV6-6, the J call TRBJ2-3; perhaps TRBD2 as D (5 bases). CDR3 length equals 15 residues. Germline V lookup: CDR1 MNHNY, CDR2 SVGAGI (reference sequence). V lost 2 bases and J 4 bases, leaving 13 bases between the germline ends. Here the CDR3 reads CASSYPAEESDTQYF. The CDR3 nucleotides are TGTGCCAGCAGTTACCCGGCGGAGGAGTCAGATACGCAGTATTTT.

The chain couples TRBV5-1 to TRBJ2-1; D is perhaps TRBD1 (5 bases). CDR3 length equals 12 residues. Germline lookup yields CDR1 SGHRS and CDR2 YFSETQ. Between the trimmed V and J ends, which lost 4 bases and 9 bases, there was a span of 11 bases. The CDR3 sequence is CASSGAMGEQFF. Here the CDR3 DNA reads TGCGCCAGCAGCGGGGCCATGGGTGAGCAGTTCTTC.